This note documents a single T cell receptor (beta chain) sequence. The antigen is unknown. TCRdb re-called the 5' RACE reads with MiXCR, one entry per CDR3 protein. The sample includes about 730,000 distinct CDR3 sequences, roughly 20% of them seen just once. Per the germline V gene, CDR1 is SNHLY and CDR2 is FYNNEI. CDR3 length: 13 residues. V gave up 8 bases and J gave up 2 bases; unmatched junction bases: 6. This sample was included in a study of identical twins. Overall study findings and caveats: Memory repertoires showed no such pattern, whereas abundant cord blood beta clonotypes carried fewer insertions.

These data were also reused for a study on T cells expressing NK-cell markers.

The sequenced material came from PBMCs. The chain carries TRBV2 and TRBJ2-7, with TRBD1 matching 7 bases. The receptor was derived from a woman between 18 and 29 years old in good health. The CDR3 protein is CASLGQDAYEQYF. The CDR3 DNA is TGTGCCAGCCTCGGACAGGACGCCTACGAGCAGTACTTC.